The sequence of this T cell receptor (beta chain) was determined in a study of CD8 T cells in Susac syndrome. Overall study findings and caveats: The study conceded that relatively few individuals underwent its TCR sequencing and HLA analysis.

From blood CD8+ and CD4+ T cells, the TCR beta chain was sequenced. Negative isolation yielded CD8+ and CD4+ T cells; FACS enriched TEMRA cells. In the case of this clonotype: Its antigen remains unknown.

This CDR3 has 18 amino acids. Germline loops: CDR1 PRHDT, CDR2 FYEKMQ (reference sequence). Trimming took 5 bases from V and 0 from J, leaving 17 bases between them. RNA in amounts of about 0.5 to 1 ug was reverse transcribed with random hexamers. An immunoSEQ multiplex PCR amplified TCR beta CDR3 over 54 Vbeta and 13 Jbeta. TCRdb analysed the immunoSEQ multiplex PCR reads with MiXCR anew, one entry per CDR3 protein. The sample contains roughly 120,000 distinct CDR3 sequences, about 94% of which appear only once. The chain carries TRBV13 and TRBJ2-6; weak D call: TRBD1 (6 bases). This TCR was recovered from a human donor with multiple sclerosis. The sample consisted of CD4+ T cells from PBMCs. The CDR3 sequence: CASSPAGQTRSGANVLTF. The CDR3 nucleotides are TGTGCCAGCAGCCCAGCCGGACAGACTCGCTCTGGGGCCAACGTCCTGACTTTC.